Listed here are 17 T cell receptor beta chains from one sample, sequenced in a study of shared clonotypes between healthy human individuals. In the naive CD8 group, cells lacked CD45RO and were positively selected for CCR7, so terminally differentiated effector memory CD45RA+ cells were left out. This table comes from immunoSEQ multiplex PCR, and its TCRdb copy is limited to in-frame clones, with some not included. This table holds some 2 million clones, about 95% found once. Sequencing input: naive CD8+ T cells sorted from blood. The source of these receptors is a man in his late teens or twenties in good health.

The CDR3 DNA is TGCGCCAGCAGCCAAACGTTATCCTACAATGAGCAGTTCTTC. Protein product: CASSQTLSYNEQFF. The gene calls are TRBV4-1 and TRBJ2-1; D remains unclear. The V gene lost 2 bases and the J gene lost 1 base, with 6 bases spanning the gap. This CDR3 has 14 amino acids. Germline CDR1 MGHRA, CDR2 YSYEKL.

The V gene is TRBV5-6, the J gene TRBJ2-5, with 9 bases aligning to TRBD2. This CDR3 is 14 amino acids long. J was trimmed by 3 bases and V by 6 bases; bases with no gene match: 6. Germline V gene data show CDR1 as SGHDT and CDR2 as YYEEEE. CDR3 DNA sequence: TGTGCCAGCACCCCTCCTAGCGGGGAAGAGACCCAGTACTTC. Protein product: CASTPPSGEETQYF.

As concerns this clone: Other DNA sequences in the same sample also yield this CDR3. The chain recombines TRBV20-1 with TRBJ2-1; D gene uncertain. Trimming cost V 1 base and J 7 bases, with 5 bases left between them. The germline CDR1 and CDR2 sequences are DFQATT and SNEGSKA (reference sequence). This CDR3 is built from 11 residues. Written as DNA, the CDR3 is TGCAGTGCTAGAGGTGGGAATGAGCAGTTCTTC. Its translation is CSARGGNEQFF.

As to this clone: One end of the junction does not line up with germline, which may come from a read error. The V and J genes are TRBV27 and TRBJ2-7; D possibly corresponds to TRBD2 (5 bases). Germline V lookup: CDR1 MNHEY, CDR2 SMNVEV (reference sequence). The CDR3 is made up of 15 amino acids. CDR3 loop: CVSSPQPGLGYEQYF. CDR3 sequence (DNA): TGTGTCAGCAGTCCGCAACCGGGATTGGGCTACGAGCAGTACTTC.

The chain is built from TRBV6-1 and TRBJ2-1; D uncertain. V was trimmed by 6 bases and J by 2 bases, leaving 14 bases between them. The germline CDR1 and CDR2 sequences are MNHNS and SASEGT. The CDR3 totals 15 residues. The CDR3 loop reads CASRPLETPYNEQFF. The CDR3 DNA sequence: TGTGCCAGCAGGCCCCTGGAGACACCCTACAATGAGCAGTTCTTC.

This sequence joins TRBV7-9 and TRBJ2-7; TRBD1 is a possible D gene (5 bases). Trimming shortened V by 2 bases and J by 2 bases, and 13 bases separated the two germline ends. The CDR3 runs to 15 residues. The germline CDR1 and CDR2 sequences are SEHNR and FQNEAQ (reference sequence). DNA for the CDR3: TGTGCCAGCAGCTTATCGACAGTTGCCACCTACGAGCAGTACTTC. As protein: CASSLSTVATYEQYF.

The genes are TRBV27 and TRBJ1-2; a weak D match, TRBD1 (6 bases). Germline V CDR1 and CDR2: MNHEY, SMNVEV (reference sequence). V shed 5 bases and J shed 3 bases, with 16 bases lying between them. This CDR3 is built from 15 residues. DNA for the CDR3: TGTGCCAGCAGTGTTAACAGGGCTCTGTACTATGGCTACACCTTC. As protein: CASSVNRALYYGYTF.

V gene TRBV27 combines with J gene TRBJ2-3, with TRBD2 matching 7 bases. The CDR3 is made up of 14 amino acids. Trimming cost V 2 bases and J 4 bases; bases outside gene matches: 3. The germline CDR1 and CDR2 sequences are MNHEY and SMNVEV (reference sequence). The CDR3 reads CASSLGGVPDTQYF. CDR3 coding DNA: TGTGCCAGCAGTTTAGGGGGGGTCCCAGATACGCAGTATTTT.

CDR3 DNA: TGTGCCAGCAGCAGTATAGACGTTCGGTACGAGCAGTACTTC. Protein sequence: CASSSIDVRYEQYF. The V call is TRBV5-6, the J call TRBJ2-7; no firm D call. CDR1 is SGHDT and CDR2 is YYEEEE in the germline V gene. V lost 4 bases to trimming and J lost 4 bases, with 15 bases between them. The CDR3 totals 14 residues.

The CDR3 DNA sequence: TGTGCCAGCAGCTTAGATAGCGGGGTGAATGAGCAGTTCTTC. Residues: CASSLDSGVNEQFF. The chain is built from TRBV7-9 and TRBJ2-1, with 8 bases that match TRBD2. The germline V gene encodes CDR1 SEHNR and CDR2 FQNEAQ (reference sequence). After removal of 1 base from V and 7 bases from J, the junction contained 3 bases not matched to a gene. The CDR3 totals 14 residues. The variable domain in full, with the rest retrieved from reference TRBV7-9 and TRBJ2-1, is DTGVSQNPRHKITKRGQNVTFRCDPISEHNRLYWYRQTLGQGPEFLTYFQNEAQLEKSRLLSDRFSAERPKGSFSTLEIQRTEQGDSAMYLCASSLDSGVNEQFFGPGTRLTVL.

The chain employs TRBV5-4 and TRBJ2-7, with 10 bases lining up with TRBD2. This CDR3 has 13 amino acids. The germline V gene has CDR1 SGHNT and CDR2 YYREEE (reference sequence). V shed 4 bases and J 7 bases; nucleotides not matched to a gene: 5. The CDR3 is CASSRTSGREQYF. CDR3 sequence (DNA): TGTGCCAGCAGCCGGACTAGCGGAAGGGAGCAGTACTTC.

The chain recombines TRBV23-1 with TRBJ1-2; TRBD1 agrees at 10 bases. TRBV23-1 is labeled an ORF, and its function is uncertain. J lost 4 bases, V lost 8 bases, and 13 bases had no gene match. This CDR3 has 16 residues. CDR3 residues: CASVWTGGGCGYGYTF. The CDR3 DNA is TGCGCCAGCGTTTGGACAGGGGGTGGTTGTGGCTATGGCTACACCTTC.

This sequence joins TRBV29-1 and TRBJ1-4, with TRBD1 identical over 8 bases. The V gene's germline CDR1 is SQVTM and CDR2 ANQGSEA. Trimming cost V 5 bases and J 5 bases; bases outside gene matches: 4. The CDR3 loop spans 13 amino acids. CDR3 nucleotide sequence: TGCAGCGTTCCCGGACAGGGCAATGAAAAACTGTTTTTT. Translated: CSVPGQGNEKLFF.

The chain recombines TRBV2 with TRBJ1-1; D is unresolved. The germline V gene has CDR1 SNHLY and CDR2 FYNNEI. This CDR3 has 11 amino acids. V was trimmed by 6 bases and J by 1 base, leaving 3 bases between them. The CDR3 DNA reads as TGTGCCAGCAGGGGGAACACTGAAGCTTTCTTT. This encodes CASRGNTEAFF.

The V call is TRBV9, the J call TRBJ2-1, with TRBD1 identical over 7 bases. The CDR3 contains 18 residues. V shed 3 bases, J shed 3 bases, and the junction held 15 bases outside the gene matches. Per the germline V gene, CDR1 is SGDLS and CDR2 is YYNGEE. As DNA, the CDR3 is TGTGCCAGCAGCGCCGACGAAGACAGGGAAGGCCTCTACAATGAGCAGTTCTTC. Translation: CASSADEDREGLYNEQFF.

The V gene is TRBV4-1, the J gene TRBJ1-1, with D possibly being TRBD1 (5 bases). V dropped 1 base and J dropped 3 bases, with 15 bases sitting between them. Germline-derived CDR1 and CDR2 are MGHRA and YSYEKL. The CDR3 totals 16 residues. The DNA of the CDR3 is TGCGCCAGCAGCCAAGTGGGGGGGGTTTTGGACACTGAAGCTTTCTTT. The encoded protein is CASSQVGGVLDTEAFF.

V usage is TRBV4-1 and J usage is TRBJ2-7; 7 positions agree with TRBD2. Per germline, CDR1 MGHRA and CDR2 YSYEKL. This CDR3 is 17 amino acids long. The V segment lost 2 bases and the J segment 0 bases; nucleotides outside the gene matches: 10. CDR3 coding DNA: TGCGCCAGCAGCCAAAGCCCGACTAGCCTTAACTCCTACGAGCAGTACTTC. It yields the protein CASSQSPTSLNSYEQYF.